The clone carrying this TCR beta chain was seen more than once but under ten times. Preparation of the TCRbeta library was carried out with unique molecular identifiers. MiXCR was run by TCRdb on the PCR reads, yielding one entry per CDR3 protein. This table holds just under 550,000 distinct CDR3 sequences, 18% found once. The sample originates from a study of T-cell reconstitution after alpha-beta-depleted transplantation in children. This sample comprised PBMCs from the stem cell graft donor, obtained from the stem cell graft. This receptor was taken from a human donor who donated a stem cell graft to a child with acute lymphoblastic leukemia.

The CDR3 sequence: CASSELLRAHEQYF. CDR3 DNA: TGTGCCAGCAGTGAATTGCTGAGGGCCCACGAGCAGTACTTC. This sequence joins TRBV25-1 and TRBJ2-7, with D possibly TRBD2 on 5 matching bases. The CDR3 contains 14 residues. V dropped 1 base and J dropped 5 bases, with 12 bases sitting between them. Germline V gene lookup returns CDR1 MGHDK and CDR2 SYGVNS.